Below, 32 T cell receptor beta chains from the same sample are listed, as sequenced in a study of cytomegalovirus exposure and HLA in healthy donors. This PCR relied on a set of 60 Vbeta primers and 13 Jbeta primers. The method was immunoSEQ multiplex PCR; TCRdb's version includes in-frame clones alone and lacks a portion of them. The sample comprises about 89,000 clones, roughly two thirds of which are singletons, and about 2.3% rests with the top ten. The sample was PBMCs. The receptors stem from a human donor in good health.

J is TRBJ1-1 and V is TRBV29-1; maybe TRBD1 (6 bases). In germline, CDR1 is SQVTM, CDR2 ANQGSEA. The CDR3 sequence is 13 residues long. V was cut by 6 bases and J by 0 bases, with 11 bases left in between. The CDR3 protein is CSVRDTLNTEAFF. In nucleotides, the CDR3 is TGCAGCGTACGGGACACATTGAACACTGAAGCTTTCTTT.

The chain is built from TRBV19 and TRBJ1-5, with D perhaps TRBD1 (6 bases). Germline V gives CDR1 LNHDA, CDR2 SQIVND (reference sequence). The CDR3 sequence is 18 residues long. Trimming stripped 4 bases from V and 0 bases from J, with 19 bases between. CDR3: CASSKNRVGLYSNQPQHF. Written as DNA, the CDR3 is TGTGCCAGTAGTAAAAACAGGGTAGGGCTTTATAGCAATCAGCCCCAGCATTTT.

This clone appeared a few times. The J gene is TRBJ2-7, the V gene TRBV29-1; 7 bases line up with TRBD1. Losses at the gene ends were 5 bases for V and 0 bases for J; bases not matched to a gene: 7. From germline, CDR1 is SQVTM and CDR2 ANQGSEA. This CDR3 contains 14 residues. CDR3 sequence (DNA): TGCAGCGTTAAAGGGACAGCCTACTCCTACGAGCAGTACTTC. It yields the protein CSVKGTAYSYEQYF.

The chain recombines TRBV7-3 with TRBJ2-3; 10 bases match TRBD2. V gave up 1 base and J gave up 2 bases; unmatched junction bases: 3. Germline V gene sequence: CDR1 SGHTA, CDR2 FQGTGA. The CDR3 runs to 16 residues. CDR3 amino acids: CASSLKSGGVTDTQYF. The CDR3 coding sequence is TGTGCCAGCAGCTTAAAGAGCGGGGGGGTCACAGATACGCAGTATTTT.

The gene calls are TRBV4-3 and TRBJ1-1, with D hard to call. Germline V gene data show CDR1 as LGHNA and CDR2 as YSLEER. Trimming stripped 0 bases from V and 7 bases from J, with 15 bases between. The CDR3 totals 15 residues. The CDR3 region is CASSQDRLGEVEAFF. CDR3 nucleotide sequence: TGCGCCAGCAGCCAAGATCGTTTAGGAGAGGTTGAAGCTTTCTTT.

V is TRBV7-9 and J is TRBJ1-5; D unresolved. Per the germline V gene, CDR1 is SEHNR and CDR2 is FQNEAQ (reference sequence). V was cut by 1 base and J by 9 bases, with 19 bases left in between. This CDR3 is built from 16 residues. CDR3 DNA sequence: TGTGCCAGCAGCTTAGGGAACCGACCGGGTGGTGGGCCCCAGCATTTT. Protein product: CASSLGNRPGGGPQHF.

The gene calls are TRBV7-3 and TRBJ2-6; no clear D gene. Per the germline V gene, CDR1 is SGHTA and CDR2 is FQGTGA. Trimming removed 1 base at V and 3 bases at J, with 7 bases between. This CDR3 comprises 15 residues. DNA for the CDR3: TGTGCCAGCAGCTTAAACCCGGGTGGGGCCAACGTCCTGACTTTC. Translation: CASSLNPGGANVLTF.

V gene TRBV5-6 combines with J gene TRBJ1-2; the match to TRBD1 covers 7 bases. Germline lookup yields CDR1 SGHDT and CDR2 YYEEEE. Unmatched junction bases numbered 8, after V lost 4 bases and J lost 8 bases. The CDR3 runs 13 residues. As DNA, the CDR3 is TGTGCCAGCAGCAATCAGGGGGTCAGGGGCTACACCTTC. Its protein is CASSNQGVRGYTF.

The CDR3 here is CASSSDRGKRNTEAFF. Here the CDR3 DNA reads TGCGCCAGCAGCTCCGACAGGGGAAAAAGGAACACTGAAGCTTTCTTT. This sequence joins TRBV5-1 and TRBJ1-1; 8 nucleotides match TRBD1. This CDR3 is built from 16 residues. Germline CDR1 reads SGHRS; CDR2 reads YFSETQ. With 3 bases clipped from V and 1 base from J, the junction kept 8 bases outside the gene matches. Looking up the rest from reference TRBV5-1 and TRBJ1-1 gives the full variable domain: KAGVTQTPRYLIKTRGQQVTLSCSPISGHRSVSWYQQTPGQGLQFLFEYFSETQRNKGNFPGRFSGRQFSNSRSEMNVSTLELGDSALYLCASSSDRGKRNTEAFFGQGTRLTVV.

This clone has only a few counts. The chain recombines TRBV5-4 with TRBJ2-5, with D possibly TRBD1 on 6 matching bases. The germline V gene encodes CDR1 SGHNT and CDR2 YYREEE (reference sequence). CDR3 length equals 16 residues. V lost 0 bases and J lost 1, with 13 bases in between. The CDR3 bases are TGTGCCAGCAGCTTGGCTTCCGGGACACCCCAAGAGACCCAGTACTTC. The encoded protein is CASSLASGTPQETQYF. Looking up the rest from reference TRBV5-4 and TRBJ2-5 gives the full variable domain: ETGVTQSPTHLIKTRGQQVTLRCSSQSGHNTVSWYQQALGQGPQFIFQYYREEENGRGNFPPRFSGLQFPNYSSELNVNALELDDSALYLCASSLASGTPQETQYFGPGTRLLVL.

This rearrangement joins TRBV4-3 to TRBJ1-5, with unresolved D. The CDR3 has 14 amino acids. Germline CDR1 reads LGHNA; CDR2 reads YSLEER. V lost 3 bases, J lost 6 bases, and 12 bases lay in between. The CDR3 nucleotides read TGCGCCAGCAGCCATGGGTCGAGGTTTCAGCCCCAGCATTTT. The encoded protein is CASSHGSRFQPQHF.

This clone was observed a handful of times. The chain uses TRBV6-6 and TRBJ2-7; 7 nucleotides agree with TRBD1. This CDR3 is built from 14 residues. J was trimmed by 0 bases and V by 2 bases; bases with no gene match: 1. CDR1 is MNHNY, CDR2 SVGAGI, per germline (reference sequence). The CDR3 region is CASSYEGASYEQYF. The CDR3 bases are TGTGCCAGCAGTTACGAGGGGGCCTCCTACGAGCAGTACTTC.

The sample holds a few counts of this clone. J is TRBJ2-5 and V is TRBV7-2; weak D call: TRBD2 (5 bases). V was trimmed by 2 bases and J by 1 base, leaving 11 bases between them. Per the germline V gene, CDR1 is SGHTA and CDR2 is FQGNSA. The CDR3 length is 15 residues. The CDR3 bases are TGTGCCAGCAGCTTACTCTCTAGCAGCCAAGAGACCCAGTACTTC. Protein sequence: CASSLLSSSQETQYF.

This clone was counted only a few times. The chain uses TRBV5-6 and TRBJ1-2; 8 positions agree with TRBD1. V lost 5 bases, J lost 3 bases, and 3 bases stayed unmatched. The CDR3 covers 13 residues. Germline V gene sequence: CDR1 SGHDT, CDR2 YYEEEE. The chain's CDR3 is CASRWTGYYGYTF. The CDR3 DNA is TGTGCCAGCAGGTGGACAGGGTACTATGGCTACACCTTC.

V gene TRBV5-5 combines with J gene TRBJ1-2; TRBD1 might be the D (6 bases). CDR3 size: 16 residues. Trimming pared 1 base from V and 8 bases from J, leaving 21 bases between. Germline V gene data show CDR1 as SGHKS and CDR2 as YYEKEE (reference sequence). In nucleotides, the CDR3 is TGTGCCAGCAGCTTGACAGGGAACCTCATAACTAAGGGCTACACCTTC. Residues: CASSLTGNLITKGYTF.

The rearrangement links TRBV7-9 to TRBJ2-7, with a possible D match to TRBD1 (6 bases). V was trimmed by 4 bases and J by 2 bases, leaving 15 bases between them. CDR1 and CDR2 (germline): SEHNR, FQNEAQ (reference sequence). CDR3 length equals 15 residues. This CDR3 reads CASSSRVDRPYEQYF. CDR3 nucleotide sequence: TGTGCCAGCAGCTCACGGGTGGACAGACCCTACGAGCAGTACTTC. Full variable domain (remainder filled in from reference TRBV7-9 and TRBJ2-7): DTGVSQNPRHKITKRGQNVTFRCDPISEHNRLYWYRQTLGQGPEFLTYFQNEAQLEKSRLLSDRFSAERPKGSFSTLEIQRTEQGDSAMYLCASSSRVDRPYEQYFGPGTRLTVT.

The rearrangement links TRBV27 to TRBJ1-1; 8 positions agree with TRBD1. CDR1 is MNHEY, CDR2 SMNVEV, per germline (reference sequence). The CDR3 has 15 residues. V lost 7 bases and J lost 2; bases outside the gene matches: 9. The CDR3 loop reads CASTSHGQGNTEAFF. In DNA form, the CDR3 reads TGTGCCAGCACCAGTCATGGACAGGGCAACACTGAAGCTTTCTTT.

CDR3 DNA sequence: TGTGCCACCCAGGGCCGAGCCTCTGGGGCCAACGTCCTGACTTTC. Amino acids: CATQGRASGANVLTF. The rearrangement joins TRBV2 to TRBJ2-6; tentative D call: TRBD1 (5 bases). Trimming removed 10 bases from V and 0 bases from J, with 13 bases in between. Germline assignment: CDR1 SNHLY and CDR2 FYNNEI. The CDR3 contains 15 residues.

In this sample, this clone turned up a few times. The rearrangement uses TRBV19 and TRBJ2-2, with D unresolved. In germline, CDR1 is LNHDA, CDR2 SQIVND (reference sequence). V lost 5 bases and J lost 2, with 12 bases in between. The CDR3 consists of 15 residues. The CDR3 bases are TGTGCCAGTAGTCCATTTTCAACTAACACCGGGGAGCTGTTTTTT. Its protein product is CASSPFSTNTGELFF.

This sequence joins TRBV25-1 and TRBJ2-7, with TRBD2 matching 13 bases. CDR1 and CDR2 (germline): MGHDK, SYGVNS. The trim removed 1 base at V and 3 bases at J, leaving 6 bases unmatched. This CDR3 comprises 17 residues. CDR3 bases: TGTGCCAGCAGTGAATTCTCCCGGACTAGCGGGGGCTACGAGCAGTACTTC. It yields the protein CASSEFSRTSGGYEQYF.

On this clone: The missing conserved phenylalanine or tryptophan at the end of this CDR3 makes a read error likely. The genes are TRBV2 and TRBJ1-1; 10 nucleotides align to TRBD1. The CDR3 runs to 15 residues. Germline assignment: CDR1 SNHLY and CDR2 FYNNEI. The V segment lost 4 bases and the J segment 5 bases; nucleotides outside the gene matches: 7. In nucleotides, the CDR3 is TGTGCCAGCAGTGCCACGGACAGGGGGGGAACTGAAGCTTTCTTG. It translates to CASSATDRGGTEAFL.

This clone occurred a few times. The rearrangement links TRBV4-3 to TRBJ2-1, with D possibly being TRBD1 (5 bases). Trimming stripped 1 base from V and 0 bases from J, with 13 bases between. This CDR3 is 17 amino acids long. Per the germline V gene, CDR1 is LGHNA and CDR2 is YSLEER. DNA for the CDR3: TGCGCCAGCAGCCAAGGTTCAGGGTTGGACTCCTACAATGAGCAGTTCTTC. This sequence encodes CASSQGSGLDSYNEQFF.

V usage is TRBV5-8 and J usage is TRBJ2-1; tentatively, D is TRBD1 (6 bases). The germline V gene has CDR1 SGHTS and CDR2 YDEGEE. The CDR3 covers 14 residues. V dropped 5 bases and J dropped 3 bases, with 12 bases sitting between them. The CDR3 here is CASRNDRLYNEQFF. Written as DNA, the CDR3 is TGTGCCAGCAGAAATGACAGGCTCTACAATGAGCAGTTCTTC.

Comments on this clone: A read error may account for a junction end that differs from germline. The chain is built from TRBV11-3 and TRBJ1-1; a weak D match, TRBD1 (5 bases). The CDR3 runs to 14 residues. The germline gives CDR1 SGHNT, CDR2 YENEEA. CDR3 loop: CASSLVQGPFEALF. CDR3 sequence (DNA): TGTGCCAGCAGCTTAGTTCAGGGCCCTTTTGAAGCTCTCTTT.

The DNA of the CDR3 is TGTGCCAGCAGCGTAGAAGCTGCAGGGGACTACGAGCAGTACTTC. Its translation: CASSVEAAGDYEQYF. The chain is built from TRBV9 and TRBJ2-5, with TRBD1 as a possible D gene (6 bases). The end of the DNA fits TRBJ2-7 better, so the J call may be wrong. This CDR3 is built from 15 residues. In germline, CDR1 is SGDLS, CDR2 YYNGEE.

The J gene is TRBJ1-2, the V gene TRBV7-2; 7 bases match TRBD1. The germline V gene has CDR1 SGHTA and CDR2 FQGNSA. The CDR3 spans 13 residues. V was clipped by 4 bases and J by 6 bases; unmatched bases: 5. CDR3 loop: CASSSRGSDGYTF. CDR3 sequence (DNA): TGTGCCAGCAGCTCCAGGGGGTCGGATGGCTACACCTTC.

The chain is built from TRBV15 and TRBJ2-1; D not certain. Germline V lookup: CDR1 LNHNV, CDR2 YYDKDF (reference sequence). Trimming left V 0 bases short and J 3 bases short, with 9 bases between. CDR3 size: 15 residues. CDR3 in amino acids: CATSRDPNGYNEQFF. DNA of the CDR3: TGTGCCACCAGCAGAGATCCCAACGGCTACAATGAGCAGTTCTTC.

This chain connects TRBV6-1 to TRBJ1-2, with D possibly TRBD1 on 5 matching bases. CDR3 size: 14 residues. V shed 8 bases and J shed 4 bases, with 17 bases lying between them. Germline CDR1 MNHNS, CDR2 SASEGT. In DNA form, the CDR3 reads TGTGCCAGCGGCTTGACAGCCCTGCCCTATGGCTACACCTTC. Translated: CASGLTALPYGYTF.

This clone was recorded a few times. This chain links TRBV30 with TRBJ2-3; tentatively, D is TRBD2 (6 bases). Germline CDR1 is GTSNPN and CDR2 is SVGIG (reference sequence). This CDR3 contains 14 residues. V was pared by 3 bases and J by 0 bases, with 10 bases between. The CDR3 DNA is TGTGCCTGGAGGTGGGGACTTAGCACAGATACGCAGTATTTT. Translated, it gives CAWRWGLSTDTQYF.

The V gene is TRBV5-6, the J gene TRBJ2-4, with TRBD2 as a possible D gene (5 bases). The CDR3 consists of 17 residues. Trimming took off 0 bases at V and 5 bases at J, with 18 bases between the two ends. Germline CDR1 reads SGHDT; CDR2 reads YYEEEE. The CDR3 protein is CASSLAVAAGVQNIQYF. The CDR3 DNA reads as TGTGCCAGCAGCTTGGCCGTCGCCGCCGGGGTCCAAAACATTCAGTACTTC.

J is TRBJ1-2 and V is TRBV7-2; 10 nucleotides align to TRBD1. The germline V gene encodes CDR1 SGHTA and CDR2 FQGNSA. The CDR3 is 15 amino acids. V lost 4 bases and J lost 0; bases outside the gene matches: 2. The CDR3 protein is CASSSGTGANYGYTF. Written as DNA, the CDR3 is TGTGCCAGCAGCTCCGGGACAGGGGCTAACTATGGCTACACCTTC.

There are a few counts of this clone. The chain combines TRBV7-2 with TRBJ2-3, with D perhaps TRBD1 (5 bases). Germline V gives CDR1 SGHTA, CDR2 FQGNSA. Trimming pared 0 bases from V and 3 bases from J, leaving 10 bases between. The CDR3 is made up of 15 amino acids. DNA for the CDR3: TGTGCCAGCAGCTTAGCAGGGGCCTGGACAGATACGCAGTATTTT. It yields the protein CASSLAGAWTDTQYF.